The 4 T cell receptor beta chains reported below all come from one sample, sequenced in a study of early T cells in non-severe SARS-CoV-2 infection. MiXCR, applied by TCRdb to the 5' RACE reads, yields one record per CDR3 protein. The sample contains fewer than 85,000 distinct CDR3 sequences, approximately 13% of which appear only once. The sample was whole blood. Every receptor here comes from an adult who was a healthcare worker with PCR-confirmed SARS-CoV-2 infection or an uninfected control (not recorded which).

This clonotype has just a few counts. CDR3: CSASPNRPHEQFF. CDR3 bases: TGCAGTGCTAGTCCGAACCGGCCCCATGAGCAGTTCTTC. This chain uses TRBV20-1 with TRBJ2-1; no clear D. The CDR3 is made up of 13 amino acids. The V gene lost 3 bases and the J gene lost 8 bases, with 14 bases spanning the gap. Germline-derived CDR1 and CDR2 are DFQATT and SNEGSKA (reference sequence).

The chain joins TRBV7-6 to TRBJ2-1; D gene ambiguous. The CDR3 is made up of 11 amino acids. Trimming removed 5 bases from V and 10 bases from J, with 9 bases in between. Germline V CDR1 and CDR2: SGHVS, FNYEAQ. Here the CDR3 DNA reads TGTGCCAGCAGCGCCTTTGGCGAGCAGTTCTTC. Protein sequence: CASSAFGEQFF. Complete variable domain (other parts from reference TRBV7-6 and TRBJ2-1): GAGVSQSPRYKVTKRGQDVALRCDPISGHVSLYWYRQALGQGPEFLTYFNYEAQQDKSGLPNDRFSAERPEGSISTLTIQRTEQRDSAMYRCASSAFGEQFFGPGTRLTVL.

CDR3 sequence: CSARTRSNQPQHF. The DNA of the CDR3 is TGCAGTGCTCGAACGAGGAGCAATCAGCCCCAGCATTTT. The chain recombines TRBV20-1 with TRBJ1-5; D call uncertain. The germline V gene has CDR1 DFQATT and CDR2 SNEGSKA (reference sequence). Trimming removed 5 bases at V and 1 base at J, with 9 bases between. CDR3 length: 13 amino acids.

This clonotype occurred many times. The chain joins TRBV20-1 to TRBJ1-1; D remains ambiguous. Germline V gene lookup returns CDR1 DFQATT and CDR2 SNEGSKA (reference sequence). V was pared by 3 bases and J by 8 bases, with 10 bases between. The CDR3 is made up of 11 amino acids. CDR3 coding DNA: TGCAGTGCTAGCGTAGCCAGGGAAGCTTTCTTT. As protein: CSASVAREAFF.